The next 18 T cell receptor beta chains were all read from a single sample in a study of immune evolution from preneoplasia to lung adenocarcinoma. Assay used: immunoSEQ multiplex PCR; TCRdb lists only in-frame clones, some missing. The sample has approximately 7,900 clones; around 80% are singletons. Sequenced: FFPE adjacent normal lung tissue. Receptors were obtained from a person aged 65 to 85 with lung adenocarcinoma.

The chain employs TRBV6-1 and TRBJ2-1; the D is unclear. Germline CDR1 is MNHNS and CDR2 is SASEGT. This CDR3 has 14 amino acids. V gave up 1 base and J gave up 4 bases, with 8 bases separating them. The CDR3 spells CASSEDSTYNEQFF. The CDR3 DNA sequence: TGTGCCAGCAGTGAAGATAGCACATACAATGAGCAGTTCTTC.

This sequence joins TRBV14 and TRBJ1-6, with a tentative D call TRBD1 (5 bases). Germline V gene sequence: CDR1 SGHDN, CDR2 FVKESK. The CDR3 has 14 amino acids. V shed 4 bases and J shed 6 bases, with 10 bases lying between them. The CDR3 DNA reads TGTGCCAGCAGCCCGGGACTGATTAATTCACCCCTCCACTTT. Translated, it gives CASSPGLINSPLHF.

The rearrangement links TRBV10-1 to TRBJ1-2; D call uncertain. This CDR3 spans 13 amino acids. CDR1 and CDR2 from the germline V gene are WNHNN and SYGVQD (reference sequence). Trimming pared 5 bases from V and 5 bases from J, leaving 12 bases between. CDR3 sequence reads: CASSPVLSYGYTF. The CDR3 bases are TGCGCCAGCAGTCCGGTGTTGTCGTATGGCTACACCTTC.

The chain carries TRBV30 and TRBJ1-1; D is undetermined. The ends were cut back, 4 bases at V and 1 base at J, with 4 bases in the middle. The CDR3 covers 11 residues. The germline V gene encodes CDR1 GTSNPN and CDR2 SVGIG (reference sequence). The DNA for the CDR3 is TGTGCCTGGAAGCAGAACACTGAAGCTTTCTTT. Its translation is CAWKQNTEAFF.

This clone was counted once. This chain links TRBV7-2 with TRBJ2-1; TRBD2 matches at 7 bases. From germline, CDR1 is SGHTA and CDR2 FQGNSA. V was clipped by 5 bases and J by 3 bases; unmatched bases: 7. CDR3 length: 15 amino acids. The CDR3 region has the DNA TGTGCCAGCAGCCCAGGACTAGGAGGCTACAATGAGCAGTTCTTC. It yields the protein CASSPGLGGYNEQFF.

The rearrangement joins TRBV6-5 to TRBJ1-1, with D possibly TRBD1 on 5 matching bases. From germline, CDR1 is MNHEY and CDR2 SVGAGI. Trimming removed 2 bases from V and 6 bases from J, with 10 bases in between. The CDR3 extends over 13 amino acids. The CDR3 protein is CASSYGRDAEAFF. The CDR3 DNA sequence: TGTGCCAGCAGTTACGGCAGGGACGCTGAAGCTTTCTTT.

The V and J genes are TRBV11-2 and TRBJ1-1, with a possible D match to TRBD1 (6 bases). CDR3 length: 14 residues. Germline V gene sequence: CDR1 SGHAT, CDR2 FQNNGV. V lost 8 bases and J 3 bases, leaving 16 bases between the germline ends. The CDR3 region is CASVLAGADTEAFF. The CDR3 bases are TGTGCCAGCGTTCTGGCAGGGGCCGACACTGAAGCTTTCTTT.

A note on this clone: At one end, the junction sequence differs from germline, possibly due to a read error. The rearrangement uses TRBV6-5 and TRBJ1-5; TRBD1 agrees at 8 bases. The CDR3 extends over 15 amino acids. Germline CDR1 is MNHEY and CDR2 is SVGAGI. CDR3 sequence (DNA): TGTGCCAGCAGCCCTCGGACAGGGAGCAGTCAGCCCCAGCATTTT. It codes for CASSPRTGSSQPQHF.

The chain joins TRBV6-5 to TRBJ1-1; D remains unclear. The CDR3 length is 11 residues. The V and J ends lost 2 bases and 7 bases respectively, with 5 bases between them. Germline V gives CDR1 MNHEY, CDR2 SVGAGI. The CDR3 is CASSYGGEAFF. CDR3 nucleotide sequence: TGTGCCAGCAGTTACGGCGGTGAAGCTTTCTTT.

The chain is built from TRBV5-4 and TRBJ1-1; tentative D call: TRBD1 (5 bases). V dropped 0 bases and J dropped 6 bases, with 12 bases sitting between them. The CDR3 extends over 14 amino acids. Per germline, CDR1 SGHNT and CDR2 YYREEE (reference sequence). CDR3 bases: TGTGCCAGCAGCTTGGCCGGCAGGGACGCTGAAGCTTTCTTT. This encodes CASSLAGRDAEAFF.

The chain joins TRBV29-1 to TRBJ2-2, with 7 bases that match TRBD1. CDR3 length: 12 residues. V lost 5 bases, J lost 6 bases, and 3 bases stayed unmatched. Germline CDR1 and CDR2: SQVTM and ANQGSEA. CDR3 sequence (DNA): TGCAGCGTTTCGACAGGGCCCGGGGAGCTGTTTTTT. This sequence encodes CSVSTGPGELFF.

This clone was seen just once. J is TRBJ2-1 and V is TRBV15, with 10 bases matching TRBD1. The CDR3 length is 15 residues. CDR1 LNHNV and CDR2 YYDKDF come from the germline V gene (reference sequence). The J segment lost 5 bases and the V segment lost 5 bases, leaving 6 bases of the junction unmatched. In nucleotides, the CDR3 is TGTGCCACCAGCCTTGGACAGGGGGTAGACAATGAGCAGTTCTTC. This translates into CATSLGQGVDNEQFF.

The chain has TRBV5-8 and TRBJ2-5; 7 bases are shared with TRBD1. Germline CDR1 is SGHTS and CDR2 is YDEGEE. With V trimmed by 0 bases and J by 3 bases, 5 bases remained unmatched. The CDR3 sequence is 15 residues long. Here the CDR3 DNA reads TGTGCCAGCAGCTTGGGCTCCGGGACAGAAGAGACCCAGTACTTC. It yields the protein CASSLGSGTEETQYF. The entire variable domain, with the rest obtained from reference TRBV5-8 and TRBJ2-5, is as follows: EAGVTQSPTHLIKTRGQQATLRCSPISGHTSVYWYQQALGLGLQFLLWYDEGEERNRGNFPPRFSGRQFPNYSSELNVNALELEDSALYLCASSLGSGTEETQYFGPGTRLLVL.

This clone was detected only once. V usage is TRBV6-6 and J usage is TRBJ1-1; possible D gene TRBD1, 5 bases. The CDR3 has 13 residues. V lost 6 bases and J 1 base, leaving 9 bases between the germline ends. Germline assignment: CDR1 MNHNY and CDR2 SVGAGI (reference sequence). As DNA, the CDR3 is TGTGCCAGCAGATTCCAGGGGAACACTGAAGCTTTCTTT. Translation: CASRFQGNTEAFF.

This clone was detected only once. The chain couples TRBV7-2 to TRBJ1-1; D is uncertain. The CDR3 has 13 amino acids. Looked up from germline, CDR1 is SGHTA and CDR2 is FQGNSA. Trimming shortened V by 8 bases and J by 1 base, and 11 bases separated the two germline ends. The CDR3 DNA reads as TGTGCCAGCTCCAGCGGATGGAACACTGAAGCTTTCTTT. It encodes CASSSGWNTEAFF. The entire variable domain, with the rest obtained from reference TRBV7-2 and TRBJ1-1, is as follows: GAGVSQSPSNKVTEKGKDVELRCDPISGHTALYWYRQSLGQGLEFLIYFQGNSAPDKSGLPSDRFSAERTGGSVSTLTIQRTQQEDSAVYLCASSSGWNTEAFFGQGTRLTVV.

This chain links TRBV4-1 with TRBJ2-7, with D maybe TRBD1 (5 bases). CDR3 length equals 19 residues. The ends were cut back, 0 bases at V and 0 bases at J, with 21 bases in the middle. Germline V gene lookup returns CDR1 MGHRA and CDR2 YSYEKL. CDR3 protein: CASSQEPVGTGLNSYEQYF. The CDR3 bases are TGCGCCAGCAGCCAAGAGCCCGTTGGAACAGGCCTCAACTCCTACGAGCAGTACTTC.

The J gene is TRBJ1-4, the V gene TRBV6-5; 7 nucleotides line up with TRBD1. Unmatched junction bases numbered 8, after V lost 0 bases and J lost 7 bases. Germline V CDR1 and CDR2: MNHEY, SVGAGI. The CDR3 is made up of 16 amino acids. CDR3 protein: CASSYSVAGGFEKLFF. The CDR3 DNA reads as TGTGCCAGCAGTTACTCGGTGGCAGGGGGTTTTGAAAAACTGTTTTTT.

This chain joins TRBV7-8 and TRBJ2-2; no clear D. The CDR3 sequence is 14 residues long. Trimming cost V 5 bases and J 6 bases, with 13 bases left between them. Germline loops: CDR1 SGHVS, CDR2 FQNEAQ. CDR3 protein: CASSLRLESGELFF. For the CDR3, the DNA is TGTGCCAGCAGCCTCAGACTGGAGTCCGGGGAGCTGTTTTTT.